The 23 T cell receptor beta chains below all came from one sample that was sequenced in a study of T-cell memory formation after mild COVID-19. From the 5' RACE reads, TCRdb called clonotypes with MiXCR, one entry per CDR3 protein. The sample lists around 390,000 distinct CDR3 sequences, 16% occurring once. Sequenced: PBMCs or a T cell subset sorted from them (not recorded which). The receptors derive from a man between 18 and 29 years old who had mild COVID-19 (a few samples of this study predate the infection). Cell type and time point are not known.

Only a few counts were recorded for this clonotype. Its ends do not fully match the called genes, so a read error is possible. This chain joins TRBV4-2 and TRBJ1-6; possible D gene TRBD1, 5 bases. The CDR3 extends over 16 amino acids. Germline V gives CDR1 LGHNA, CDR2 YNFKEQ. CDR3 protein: CASTQGRGVYNSPLHF. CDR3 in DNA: TGTGCCAGCACCCAAGGGCGGGGGGTTTATAATTCACCCCTCCACTTT.

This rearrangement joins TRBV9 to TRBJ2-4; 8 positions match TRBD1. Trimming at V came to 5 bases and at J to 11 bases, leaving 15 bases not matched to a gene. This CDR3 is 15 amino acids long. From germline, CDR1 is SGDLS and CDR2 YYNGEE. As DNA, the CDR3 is TGTGCCAGCAGTGCTCAAGGACAGGGACTGCAGTTTCAGTACTTC. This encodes CASSAQGQGLQFQYF.

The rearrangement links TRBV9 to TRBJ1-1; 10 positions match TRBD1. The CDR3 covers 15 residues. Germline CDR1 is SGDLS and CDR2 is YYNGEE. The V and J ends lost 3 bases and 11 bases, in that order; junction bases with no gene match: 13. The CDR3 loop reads CASSAHWGQGTGAFF. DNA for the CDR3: TGTGCCAGCAGCGCACACTGGGGACAGGGGACGGGCGCTTTCTTT.

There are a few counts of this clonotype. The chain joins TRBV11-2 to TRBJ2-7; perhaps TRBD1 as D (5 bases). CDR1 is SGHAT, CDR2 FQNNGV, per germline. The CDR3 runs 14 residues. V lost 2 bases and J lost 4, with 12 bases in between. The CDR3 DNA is TGTGCCAGCAGCTTAAACAGGTTGCCTTACGAGCAGTACTTC. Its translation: CASSLNRLPYEQYF.

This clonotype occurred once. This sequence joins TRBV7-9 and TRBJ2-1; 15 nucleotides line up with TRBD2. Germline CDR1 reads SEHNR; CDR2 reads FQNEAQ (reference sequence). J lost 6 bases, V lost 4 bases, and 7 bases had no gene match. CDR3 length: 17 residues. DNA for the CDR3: TGTGCCAGCAGCTCGACACCGGGACTAGCGGGGGGCAATGAGCAGTTCTTC. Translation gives CASSSTPGLAGGNEQFF.

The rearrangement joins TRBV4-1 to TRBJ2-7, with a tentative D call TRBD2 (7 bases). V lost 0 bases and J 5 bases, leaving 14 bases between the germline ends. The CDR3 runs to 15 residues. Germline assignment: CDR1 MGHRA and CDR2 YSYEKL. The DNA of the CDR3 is TGCGCCAGCAGCCAAGATCATGAAGGGGGGGACGAGCAGTACTTC. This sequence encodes CASSQDHEGGDEQYF.

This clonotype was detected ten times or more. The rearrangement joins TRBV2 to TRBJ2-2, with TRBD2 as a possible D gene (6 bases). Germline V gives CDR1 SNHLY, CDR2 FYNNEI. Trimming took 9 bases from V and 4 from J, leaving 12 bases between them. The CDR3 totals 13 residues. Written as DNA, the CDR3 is TGTGCCAGAGCCGGGGGTGGCACCGGGGAGCTGTTTTTT. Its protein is CARAGGGTGELFF.

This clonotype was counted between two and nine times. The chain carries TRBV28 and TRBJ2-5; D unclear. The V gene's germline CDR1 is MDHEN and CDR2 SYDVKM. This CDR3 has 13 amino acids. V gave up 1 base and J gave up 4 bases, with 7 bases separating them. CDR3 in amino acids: CASSLSPRETQYF. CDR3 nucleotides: TGTGCCAGCAGTTTATCTCCCAGAGAGACCCAGTACTTC.

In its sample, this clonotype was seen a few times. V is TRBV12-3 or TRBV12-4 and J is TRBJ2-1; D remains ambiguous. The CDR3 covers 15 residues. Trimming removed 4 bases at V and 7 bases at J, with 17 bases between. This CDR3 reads CASSSAGPGENEQFF. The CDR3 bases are TGTGCCAGCAGTTCCGCCGGTCCGGGTGAGAATGAGCAGTTCTTC.

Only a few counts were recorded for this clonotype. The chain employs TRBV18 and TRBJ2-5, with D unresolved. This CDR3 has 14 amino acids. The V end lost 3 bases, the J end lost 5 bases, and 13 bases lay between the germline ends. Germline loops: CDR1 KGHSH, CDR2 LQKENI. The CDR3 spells CASSPGSPVETQYF. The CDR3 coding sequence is TGTGCCAGCTCACCGGGTAGTCCCGTGGAGACCCAGTACTTC.

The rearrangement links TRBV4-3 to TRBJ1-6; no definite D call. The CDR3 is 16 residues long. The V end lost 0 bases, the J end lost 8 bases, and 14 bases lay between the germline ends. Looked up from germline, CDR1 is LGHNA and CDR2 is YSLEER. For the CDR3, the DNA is TGCGCCAGCAGCCAAGACGGCGGGATCCGTGATTCACCCCTCCACTTT. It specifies CASSQDGGIRDSPLHF.

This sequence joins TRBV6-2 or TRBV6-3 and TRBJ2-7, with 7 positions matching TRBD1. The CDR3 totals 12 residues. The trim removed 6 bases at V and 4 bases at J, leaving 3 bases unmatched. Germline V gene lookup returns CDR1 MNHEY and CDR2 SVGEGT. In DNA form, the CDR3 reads TGTGCCAGCAGCTGGGGACAGTACGAGCAGTACGTC. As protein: CASSWGQYEQYV.

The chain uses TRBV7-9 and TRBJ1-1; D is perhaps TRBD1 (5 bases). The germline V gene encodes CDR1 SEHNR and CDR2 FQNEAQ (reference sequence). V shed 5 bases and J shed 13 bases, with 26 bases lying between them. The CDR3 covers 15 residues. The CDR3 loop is CASSPRNRDVRLVFF. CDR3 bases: TGTGCCAGCAGCCCGCGAAACCGGGACGTCCGGTTGGTTTTCTTT.

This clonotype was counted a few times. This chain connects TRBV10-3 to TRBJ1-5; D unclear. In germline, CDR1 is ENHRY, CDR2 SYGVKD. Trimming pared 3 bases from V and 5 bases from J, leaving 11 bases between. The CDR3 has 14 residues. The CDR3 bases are TGTGCCATCAGTGACGGACTCTCGGATCAGCCCCAGCATTTT. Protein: CAISDGLSDQPQHF.

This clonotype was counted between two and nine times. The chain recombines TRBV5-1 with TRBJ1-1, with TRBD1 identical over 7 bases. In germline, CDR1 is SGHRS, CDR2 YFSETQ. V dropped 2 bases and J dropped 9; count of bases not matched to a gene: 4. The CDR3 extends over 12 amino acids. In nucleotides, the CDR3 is TGCGCCAGCAGCTTACGGACAGGACAAGCTTTCTTT. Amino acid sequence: CASSLRTGQAFF. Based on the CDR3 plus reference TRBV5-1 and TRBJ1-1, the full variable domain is KAGVTQTPRYLIKTRGQQVTLSCSPISGHRSVSWYQQTPGQGLQFLFEYFSETQRNKGNFPGRFSGRQFSNSRSEMNVSTLELGDSALYLCASSLRTGQAFFGQGTRLTVV.

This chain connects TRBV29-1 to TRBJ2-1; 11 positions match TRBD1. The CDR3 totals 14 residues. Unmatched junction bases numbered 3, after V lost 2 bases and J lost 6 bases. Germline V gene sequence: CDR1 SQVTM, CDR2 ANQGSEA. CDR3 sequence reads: CSVERGTGGNEQFF. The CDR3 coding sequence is TGCAGCGTTGAACGTGGGACAGGGGGCAATGAGCAGTTCTTC.

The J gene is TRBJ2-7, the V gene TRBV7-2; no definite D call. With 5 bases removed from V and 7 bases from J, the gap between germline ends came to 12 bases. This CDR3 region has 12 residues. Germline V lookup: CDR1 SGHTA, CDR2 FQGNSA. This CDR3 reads CASSTRVGEQYF. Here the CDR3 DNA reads TGTGCCAGCAGCACGAGAGTGGGAGAGCAGTACTTC.

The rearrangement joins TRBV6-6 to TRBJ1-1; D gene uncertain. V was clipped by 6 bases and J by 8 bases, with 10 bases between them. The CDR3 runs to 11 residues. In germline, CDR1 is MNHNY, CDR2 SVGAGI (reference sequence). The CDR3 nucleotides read TGTGCCAGCAGACCCTCTGGGGAAGCTTTCTTT. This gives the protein CASRPSGEAFF.

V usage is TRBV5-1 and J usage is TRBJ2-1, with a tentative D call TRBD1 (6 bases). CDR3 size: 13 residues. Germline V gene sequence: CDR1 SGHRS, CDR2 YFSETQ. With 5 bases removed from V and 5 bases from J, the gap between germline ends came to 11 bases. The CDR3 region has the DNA TGCGCCAGCAGACAGGGCGAGGACAATGAGCAGTTCTTC. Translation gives CASRQGEDNEQFF.

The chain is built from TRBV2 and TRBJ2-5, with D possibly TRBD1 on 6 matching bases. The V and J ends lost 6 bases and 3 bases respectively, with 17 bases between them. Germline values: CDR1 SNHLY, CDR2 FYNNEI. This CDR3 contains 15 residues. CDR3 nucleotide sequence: TGTGCCAGCAGAGTACCCTGGGCAGGGGAAGAGACCCAGTACTTC. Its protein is CASRVPWAGEETQYF.

DNA of the CDR3: TGCAGTGCTAGAGGGCCAGCGGTTTCTAACACCGGGGAGCTGTTTTTT. Amino acid sequence: CSARGPAVSNTGELFF. V is TRBV20-1 and J is TRBJ2-2; TRBD2 is a possible D gene (5 bases). This CDR3 is built from 16 residues. Trimming stripped 1 base from V and 2 bases from J, with 14 bases between. Looked up from germline, CDR1 is DFQATT and CDR2 is SNEGSKA (reference sequence).

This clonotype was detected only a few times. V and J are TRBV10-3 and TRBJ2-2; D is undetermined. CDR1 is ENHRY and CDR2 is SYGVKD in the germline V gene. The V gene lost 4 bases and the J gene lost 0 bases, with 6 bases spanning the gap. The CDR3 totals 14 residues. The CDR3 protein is CAISGYSNTGELFF. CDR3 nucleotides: TGTGCCATCAGTGGTTACTCGAACACCGGGGAGCTGTTTTTT.

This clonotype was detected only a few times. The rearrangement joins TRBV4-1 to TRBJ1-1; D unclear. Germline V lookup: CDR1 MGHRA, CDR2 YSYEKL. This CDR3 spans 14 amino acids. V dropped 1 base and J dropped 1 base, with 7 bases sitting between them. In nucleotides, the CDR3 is TGCGCCAGCAGCCAAGTTAAGGGGAACACTGAAGCTTTCTTT. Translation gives CASSQVKGNTEAFF.